Each of the 6 T cell receptor beta chains below was sequenced from the same sample in a study of immune evolution from preneoplasia to lung adenocarcinoma. TCRdb's copy holds only in-frame clones and misses some; the assay was immunoSEQ multiplex PCR. The table has about 6,500 clones, 65% to 90% seen once. Material: FFPE invasive lung adenocarcinoma tissue. The receptor source for this set is a person in their sixties with lung adenocarcinoma.

The CDR3 reads CASRKAVELSGANVLTF. In DNA, the CDR3 is TGTGCCAGCAGAAAAGCAGTGGAGCTCTCTGGGGCCAACGTCCTGACTTTC. The V and J genes are TRBV5-4 and TRBJ2-6; the D is unclear. Trimming pared 5 bases from V and 0 bases from J, leaving 15 bases between. Germline assignment: CDR1 SGHNT and CDR2 YYREEE (reference sequence). This CDR3 is built from 17 residues.

The J gene is TRBJ2-3, the V gene TRBV5-1, with TRBD1 matching 9 bases. Per germline, CDR1 SGHRS and CDR2 YFSETQ. The CDR3 has 15 amino acids. With 4 bases clipped from V and 3 bases from J, the junction kept 6 bases outside the gene matches. CDR3 DNA sequence: TGCGCCAGCAGCATCGGACAGGGGAGGACAGATACGCAGTATTTT. Its translation: CASSIGQGRTDTQYF.

V is TRBV2 and J is TRBJ2-2; D might be TRBD1 or TRBD2, each matching 5 bases. This CDR3 contains 15 residues. The V end lost 3 bases, the J end lost 3 bases, and 11 bases lay between the germline ends. CDR1 and CDR2 (germline): SNHLY, FYNNEI. The CDR3 is CASSDKGPHTGELFF. CDR3 DNA: TGTGCCAGCAGTGATAAGGGACCACACACCGGGGAGCTGTTTTTT.

The chain links TRBV2 to TRBJ2-3; D tentatively fits TRBD1 or TRBD2 (6 bases each). V lost 6 bases and J 10 bases, leaving 23 bases between the germline ends. Germline V gene data show CDR1 as SNHLY and CDR2 as FYNNEI. This CDR3 contains 15 residues. The chain's CDR3 is CASSPEGVGGYAQYF. The CDR3 coding sequence is TGTGCCAGCAGCCCGGAGGGGGTCGGGGGATACGCGCAGTATTTT.

The chain carries TRBV10-1 and TRBJ2-1; 11 bases match TRBD2. The length of the CDR3 is 16 residues. V gave up 6 bases and J gave up 4 bases; unmatched junction bases: 8. Looked up from germline, CDR1 is WNHNN and CDR2 is SYGVQD (reference sequence). The CDR3 coding sequence is TGCGCCAGCAGCCTAGCGGGGACTAGCGGATACAATGAGCAGTTCTTC. It encodes CASSLAGTSGYNEQFF.

As for this clone: The sample contains more than one DNA sequence encoding this CDR3. The rearrangement joins TRBV2 to TRBJ1-5, with 7 nucleotides matching TRBD1. V lost 4 bases, J lost 4 bases, and 1 base stayed unmatched. Germline CDR1 is SNHLY and CDR2 is FYNNEI. This CDR3 comprises 13 residues. CDR3 residues: CASSGDSNQPQHF. The CDR3, as DNA: TGTGCCAGCAGTGGGGACAGTAATCAGCCCCAGCATTTT.